The clone carrying this TCR beta chain was recorded a few times. Its cognate antigen is unknown. The CDR3 sequence is 14 residues long. CDR1 and CDR2 (germline): MDHEN, SYDVKM. The V end was cut by 3 bases, the J end by 2 bases, with 10 bases between. The entry originates in a study of beta chain features in type 1 diabetes. Whole-study results and caveats: For patients, the naive, central memory and Treg TCRB repertoires appeared more alike than for healthy donors.

Expressed TCRB transcripts got sequenced, as all isolated RNA was reverse transcribed. For naive, central memory and regulatory T cell samples, reads averaged around 3.6 million. The data were produced by immunoSEQ multiplex PCR, yet TCRdb's version contains in-frame clones alone and is incomplete. The sample includes about 900,000 clones, under 20% of them seen just once. The sequencing input was naive CD4+ T cells from blood. This TCR was sampled from a woman aged 18-35 years in good health. The chain recombines TRBV28 with TRBJ1-2, with no clear D. CDR3 sequence (DNA): TGTGCCAGCAGTTTCGGCAGGCGGAACTATGGCTACACCTTC. Translating gives CASSFGRRNYGYTF.